A single T cell receptor beta chain is shown here with its context. Its cognate antigen is unknown. This entry comes from a study of shared clonotypes between healthy human individuals. About the study: The study enrolled a couple of women and three men aged 18 to 49.

Looked up from germline, CDR1 is SGHNT and CDR2 is YYREEE (reference sequence). The CDR3 totals 16 residues. With 0 bases clipped from V and 3 bases from J, the junction kept 3 bases outside the gene matches. Study-level points and caveats: Among the subsets, naive ones generally showed larger estimated richness than memory ones. What limited the represented genetic and exposure-history diversity was the small number of donors.

TCRdb's table, derived via immunoSEQ multiplex PCR, lists solely in-frame clones and lacks some. This table has under 1,900,000 clones, about 98.5% appearing once. The genes are TRBV5-4 and TRBJ2-1; TRBD2 matches 10 bases. The source is a man in his thirties or forties in good health. The sequencing sample was made of naive CD4+ T cells sorted from blood. The subset: CD45RA+ positively selected. The CDR3 region is CASSLGTSGGYNEQFF. DNA for the CDR3: TGTGCCAGCAGCTTGGGGACTAGCGGAGGCTACAATGAGCAGTTCTTC.